The 5 T cell receptor beta chains below come from one sample, sequenced in a study of blood T cell repertoires in COVID-19. Only in-frame clones appear in the TCRdb table, and some are missing; sequencing was by immunoSEQ multiplex PCR. The sample consists of 130,000 or so clones, approximately 90% of them appearing once. The specimen sequenced was peripheral blood. The receptors shown here come from a human donor with COVID-19, enrolled during active disease. The donor label of this sample is uncertain.

The chain is built from TRBV5-4 and TRBJ1-6; TRBD1 agrees at 9 bases. In germline, CDR1 is SGHNT, CDR2 YYREEE (reference sequence). V lost 3 bases, J lost 7 bases, and 2 bases stayed unmatched. The CDR3 has 14 amino acids. The CDR3 nucleotides are TGTGCCAGCAGCTACAGGGGGCGAAATTCACCCCTCCACTTT. Translated, it gives CASSYRGRNSPLHF.

V is TRBV7-6 and J is TRBJ2-3, with 10 bases matching TRBD2. V shed 1 base and J 1 base; nucleotides not matched to a gene: 8. The V gene's germline CDR1 is SGHVS and CDR2 FNYEAQ. The CDR3 is 18 amino acids. CDR3 region: CASSLGKLAGSGTDTQYF. CDR3 bases: TGTGCCAGCAGCTTAGGCAAACTAGCGGGGTCCGGCACAGATACGCAGTATTTT.

A single count supports this clone. This chain links TRBV5-1 with TRBJ1-1, with TRBD1 matching over 8 bases. Germline CDR1 SGHRS, CDR2 YFSETQ. The CDR3 loop spans 14 amino acids. V trimming: 3 bases; J trimming: 4 bases; junction bases outside the gene matches: 5. The CDR3 protein is CASSSTGEATEAFF. DNA for the CDR3: TGCGCCAGCAGCTCGACAGGGGAGGCCACTGAAGCTTTCTTT.

The gene calls are TRBV19 and TRBJ1-2, with D maybe TRBD1 (5 bases). Germline V gene sequence: CDR1 LNHDA, CDR2 SQIVND (reference sequence). V was clipped by 1 base and J by 3 bases, with 15 bases between them. This CDR3 is 16 amino acids long. CDR3 nucleotides: TGTGCCAGTAGTATAGTGTTTCCAGGGCCCTACTATGGCTACACCTTC. Its protein is CASSIVFPGPYYGYTF.

V is TRBV2 and J is TRBJ1-2; the match to TRBD1 covers 9 bases. The V gene end was trimmed by 5 bases and the J gene end by 3 bases; junction bases not matched to a gene: 1. This CDR3 has 13 amino acids. In germline, CDR1 is SNHLY, CDR2 FYNNEI. The CDR3 coding sequence is TGTGCCAGCAGTCGGGACAGGGACTATGGCTACACCTTC. Translating it yields CASSRDRDYGYTF.